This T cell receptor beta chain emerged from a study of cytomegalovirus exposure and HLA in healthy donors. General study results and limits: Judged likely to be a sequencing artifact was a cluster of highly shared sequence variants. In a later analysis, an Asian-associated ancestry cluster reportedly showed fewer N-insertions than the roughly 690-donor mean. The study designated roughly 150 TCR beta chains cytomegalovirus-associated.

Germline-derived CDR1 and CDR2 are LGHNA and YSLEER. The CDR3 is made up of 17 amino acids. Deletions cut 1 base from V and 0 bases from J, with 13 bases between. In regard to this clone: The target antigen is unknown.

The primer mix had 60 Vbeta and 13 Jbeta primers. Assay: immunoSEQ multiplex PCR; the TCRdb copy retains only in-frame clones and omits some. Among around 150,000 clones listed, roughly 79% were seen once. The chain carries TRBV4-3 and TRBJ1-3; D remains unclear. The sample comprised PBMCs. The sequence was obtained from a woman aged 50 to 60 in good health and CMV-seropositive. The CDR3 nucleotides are TGCGCCAGCAGCCAAGCGGGAGTAACTAGCTCTGGAAACACCATATATTTT. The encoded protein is CASSQAGVTSSGNTIYF.